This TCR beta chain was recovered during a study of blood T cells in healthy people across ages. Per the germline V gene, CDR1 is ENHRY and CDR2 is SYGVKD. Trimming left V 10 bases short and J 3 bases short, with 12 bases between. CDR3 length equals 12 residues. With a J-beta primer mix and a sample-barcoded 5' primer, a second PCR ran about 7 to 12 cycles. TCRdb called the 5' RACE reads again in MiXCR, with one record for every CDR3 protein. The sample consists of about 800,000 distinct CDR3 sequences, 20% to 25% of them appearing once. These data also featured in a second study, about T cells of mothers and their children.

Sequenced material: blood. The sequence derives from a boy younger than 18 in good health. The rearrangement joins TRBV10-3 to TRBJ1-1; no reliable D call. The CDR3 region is CATALGDTEAFF. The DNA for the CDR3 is TGTGCCACCGCCCTTGGGGACACTGAAGCTTTCTTT.